This T cell receptor (beta chain) is drawn from a study of CD8+ T cells in alopecia areata. On the study more broadly: Treated patients received oral tofacitinib, 5 to 10 mg twice daily. The percentage of affected scalp area served as the score of severity for treated patients. Notes on the study in general: A large proportion of expanded lesional clones were detected persisting in scalp and blood during tofacitinib.

Isolated RNA was reverse transcribed into cDNA used as the sequencing template. Assay: immunoSEQ multiplex PCR; the TCRdb copy retains only in-frame clones and omits some. The sample shows some 200,000 clones, 50% to 60% of them seen only once. Treatment: oral pan-JAK inhibitor, 5-10 mg twice daily. CD4+ and CD8+ T cells were sorted from PBMCs. V dropped 0 bases and J dropped 3 bases, with 15 bases sitting between them. Germline loops: CDR1 SGHRS, CDR2 YFSETQ. The CDR3 spans 16 residues. This clone was detected only a few times. Its antigen remains unknown. The sequence was obtained from a human donor with alopecia areata. The sample in question was CD4+ T cells sorted from blood, obtained at week 4, from a patient treated with tofacitinib. The chain links TRBV5-1 to TRBJ1-1; D is unclear. Written as DNA, the CDR3 is TGCGCCAGCAGCTTGGCAGTGGGAGGGCTCGACACTGAAGCTTTCTTT. This sequence encodes CASSLAVGGLDTEAFF.